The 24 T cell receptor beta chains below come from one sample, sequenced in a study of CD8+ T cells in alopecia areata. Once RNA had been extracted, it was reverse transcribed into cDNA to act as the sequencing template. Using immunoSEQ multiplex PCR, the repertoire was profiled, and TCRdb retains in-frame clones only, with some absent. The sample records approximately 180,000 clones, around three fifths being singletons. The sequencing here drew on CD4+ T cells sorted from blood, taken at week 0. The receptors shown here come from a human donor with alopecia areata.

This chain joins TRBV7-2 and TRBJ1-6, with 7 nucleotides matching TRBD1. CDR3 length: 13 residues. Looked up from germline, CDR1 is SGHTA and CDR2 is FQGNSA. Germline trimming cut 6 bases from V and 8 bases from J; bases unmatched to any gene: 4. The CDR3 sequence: CASRVGTDSPLHF. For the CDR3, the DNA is TGTGCCAGCAGGGTCGGGACAGATTCACCCCTCCACTTT.

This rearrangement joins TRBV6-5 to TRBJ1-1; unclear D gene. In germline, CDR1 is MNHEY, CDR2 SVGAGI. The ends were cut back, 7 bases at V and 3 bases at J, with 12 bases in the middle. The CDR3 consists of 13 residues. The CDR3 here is CASTVRVDTEAFF. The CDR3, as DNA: TGTGCCAGCACGGTACGGGTTGACACTGAAGCTTTCTTT.

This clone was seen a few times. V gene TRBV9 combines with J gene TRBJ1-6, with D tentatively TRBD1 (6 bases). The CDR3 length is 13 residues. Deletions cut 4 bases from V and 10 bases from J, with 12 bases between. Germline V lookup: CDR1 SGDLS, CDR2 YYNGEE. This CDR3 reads CASSPGGRSPLHF. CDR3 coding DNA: TGTGCCAGCAGCCCTGGGGGGCGCTCACCCCTCCACTTT.

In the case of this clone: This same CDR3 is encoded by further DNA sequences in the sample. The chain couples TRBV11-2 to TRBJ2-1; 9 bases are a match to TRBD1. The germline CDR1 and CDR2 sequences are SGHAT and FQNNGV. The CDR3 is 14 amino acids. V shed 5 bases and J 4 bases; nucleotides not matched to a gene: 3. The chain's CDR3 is CASSPDRGYNEQFF. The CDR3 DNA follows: TGTGCCAGCAGCCCGGACAGGGGATACAATGAGCAGTTCTTC.

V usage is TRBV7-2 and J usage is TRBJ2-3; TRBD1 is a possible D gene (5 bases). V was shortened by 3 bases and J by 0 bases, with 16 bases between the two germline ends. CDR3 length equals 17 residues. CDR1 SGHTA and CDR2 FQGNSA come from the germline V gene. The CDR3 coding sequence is TGTGCCAGCAGCTTCAGGTTTCTGGGGCGAAGCACAGATACGCAGTATTTT. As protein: CASSFRFLGRSTDTQYF.

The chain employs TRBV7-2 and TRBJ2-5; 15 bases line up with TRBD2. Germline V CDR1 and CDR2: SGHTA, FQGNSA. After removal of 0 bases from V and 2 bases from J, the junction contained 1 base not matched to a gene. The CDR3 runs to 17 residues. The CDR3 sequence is CASSLAGLAGGQETQYF. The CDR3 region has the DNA TGTGCCAGCAGCTTAGCTGGACTAGCGGGGGGGCAAGAGACCCAGTACTTC.

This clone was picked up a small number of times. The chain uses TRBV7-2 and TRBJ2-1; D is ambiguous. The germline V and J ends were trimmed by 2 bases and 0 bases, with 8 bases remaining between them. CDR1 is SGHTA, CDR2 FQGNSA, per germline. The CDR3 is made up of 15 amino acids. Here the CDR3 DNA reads TGTGCCAGCAGCTTATTTATAAGCTCCTACAATGAGCAGTTCTTC. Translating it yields CASSLFISSYNEQFF.

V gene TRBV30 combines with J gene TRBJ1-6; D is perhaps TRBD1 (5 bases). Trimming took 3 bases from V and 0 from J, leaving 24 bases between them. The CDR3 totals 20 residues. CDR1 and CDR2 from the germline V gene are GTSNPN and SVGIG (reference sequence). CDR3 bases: TGTGCCTGGAGGGAAGCCGATTGGGCAGGGCTTAGCTCCTATAATTCACCCCTCCACTTT. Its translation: CAWREADWAGLSSYNSPLHF. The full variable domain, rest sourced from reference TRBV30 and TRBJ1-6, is SQTIHQWPATLVQPVGSPLSLECTVEGTSNPNLYWYRQAAGRGLQLLFYSVGIGQISSEVPQNLSASRPQDRQFILSSKKLLLSDSGFYLCAWREADWAGLSSYNSPLHFGNGTRLTVT.

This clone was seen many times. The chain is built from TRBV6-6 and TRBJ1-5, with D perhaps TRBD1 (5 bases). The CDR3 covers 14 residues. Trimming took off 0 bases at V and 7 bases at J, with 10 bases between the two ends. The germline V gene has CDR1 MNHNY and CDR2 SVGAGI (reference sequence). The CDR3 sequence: CASSYSGRAQPQHF. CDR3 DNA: TGTGCCAGCAGTTACTCGGGCAGGGCGCAGCCCCAGCATTTT.

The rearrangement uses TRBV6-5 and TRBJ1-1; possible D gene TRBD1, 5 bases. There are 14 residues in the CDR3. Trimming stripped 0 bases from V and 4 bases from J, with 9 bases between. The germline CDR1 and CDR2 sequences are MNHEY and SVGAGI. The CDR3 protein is CASSYSPGRTEAFF. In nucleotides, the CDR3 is TGTGCCAGCAGTTACTCGCCAGGGCGCACTGAAGCTTTCTTT.

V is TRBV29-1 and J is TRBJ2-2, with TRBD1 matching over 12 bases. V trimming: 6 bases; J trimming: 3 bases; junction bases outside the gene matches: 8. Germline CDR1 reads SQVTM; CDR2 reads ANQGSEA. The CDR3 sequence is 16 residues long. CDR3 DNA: TGCAGCGTCGATCCGGGACAGGGGGCCTACACCGGGGAGCTGTTTTTT. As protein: CSVDPGQGAYTGELFF.

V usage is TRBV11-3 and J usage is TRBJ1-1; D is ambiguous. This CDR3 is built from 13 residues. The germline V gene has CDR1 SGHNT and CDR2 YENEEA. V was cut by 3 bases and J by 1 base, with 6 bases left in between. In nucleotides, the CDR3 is TGTGCCAGCAGCTTTTTCCCGAACACTGAAGCTTTCTTT. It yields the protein CASSFFPNTEAFF.

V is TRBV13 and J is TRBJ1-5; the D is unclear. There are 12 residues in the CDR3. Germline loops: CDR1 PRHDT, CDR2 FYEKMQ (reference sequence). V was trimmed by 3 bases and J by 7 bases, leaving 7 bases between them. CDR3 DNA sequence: TGTGCCAGCAGCTTCCTAGGGCAGCCCCAGCATTTT. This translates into CASSFLGQPQHF.

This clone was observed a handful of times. The chain's CDR3 is CASSLAGGGADTQYF. In nucleotides, the CDR3 is TGTGCCAGCAGCTTGGCAGGGGGGGGCGCAGATACGCAGTATTTT. The chain uses TRBV5-4 and TRBJ2-3; D possibly uses TRBD1 or TRBD2 (7 bases each). The V and J ends lost 0 bases and 4 bases respectively, with 12 bases between them. Germline loops: CDR1 SGHNT, CDR2 YYREEE (reference sequence). The length of the CDR3 is 15 residues.

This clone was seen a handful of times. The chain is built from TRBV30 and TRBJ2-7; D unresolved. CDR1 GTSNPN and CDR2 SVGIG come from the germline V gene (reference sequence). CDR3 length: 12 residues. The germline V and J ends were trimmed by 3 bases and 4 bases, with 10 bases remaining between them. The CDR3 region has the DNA TGTGCCTGGAGGGAACATGTTTACGAGCAGTACTTC. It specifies CAWREHVYEQYF.

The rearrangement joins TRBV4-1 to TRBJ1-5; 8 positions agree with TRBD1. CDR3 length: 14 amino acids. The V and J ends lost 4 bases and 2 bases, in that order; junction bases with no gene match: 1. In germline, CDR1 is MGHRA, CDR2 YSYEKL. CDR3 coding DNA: TGCGCCAGCAGCCCGGGACAGGGCAATCAGCCCCAGCATTTT. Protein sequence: CASSPGQGNQPQHF.

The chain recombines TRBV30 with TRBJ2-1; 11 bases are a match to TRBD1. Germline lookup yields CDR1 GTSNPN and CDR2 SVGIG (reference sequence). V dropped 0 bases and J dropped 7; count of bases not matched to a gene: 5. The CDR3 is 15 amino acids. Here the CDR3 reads CAWSVGTGGRNEQFF. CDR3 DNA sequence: TGTGCCTGGAGTGTCGGGACAGGGGGGAGAAATGAGCAGTTCTTC.

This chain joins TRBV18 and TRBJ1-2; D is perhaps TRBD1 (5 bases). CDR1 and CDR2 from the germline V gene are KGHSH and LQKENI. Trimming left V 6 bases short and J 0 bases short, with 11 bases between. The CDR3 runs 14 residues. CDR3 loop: CASSPGTTNYGYTF. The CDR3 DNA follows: TGTGCCAGCTCGCCCGGGACGACTAACTATGGCTACACCTTC. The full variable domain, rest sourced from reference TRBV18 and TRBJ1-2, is NAGVMQNPRHLVRRRGQEARLRCSPMKGHSHVYWYRQLPEEGLKFMVYLQKENIIDESGMPKERFSAEFPKEGPSILRIQQVVRGDSAAYFCASSPGTTNYGYTFGSGTRLTVV.

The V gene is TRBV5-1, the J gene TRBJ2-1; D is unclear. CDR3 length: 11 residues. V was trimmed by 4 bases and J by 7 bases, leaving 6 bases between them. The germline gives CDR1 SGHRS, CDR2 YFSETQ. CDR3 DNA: TGCGCCAGCAGCAATAGAAATGAGCAGTTCTTC. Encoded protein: CASSNRNEQFF.

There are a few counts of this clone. The CDR3 protein is CASSFWGVANTGELFF. The CDR3 nucleotides are TGTGCCAGCAGTTTCTGGGGGGTCGCGAACACCGGGGAGCTGTTTTTT. V and J are TRBV28 and TRBJ2-2; tentative D call: TRBD2 (6 bases). This CDR3 contains 16 residues. The germline CDR1 and CDR2 sequences are MDHEN and SYDVKM. The ends were cut back, 3 bases at V and 0 bases at J, with 11 bases in the middle.

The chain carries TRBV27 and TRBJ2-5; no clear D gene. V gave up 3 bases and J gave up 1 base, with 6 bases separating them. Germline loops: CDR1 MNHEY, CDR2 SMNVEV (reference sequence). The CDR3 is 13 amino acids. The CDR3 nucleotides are TGTGCCAGCAGTTTTTTCCCCCAAGAGACCCAGTACTTC. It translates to CASSFFPQETQYF.

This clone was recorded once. In DNA form, the CDR3 reads TGCAGCGTTGCCCCCGGGACCGCCTACAATGAGCAGTTCTTC. Encoded protein: CSVAPGTAYNEQFF. The V call is TRBV29-1, the J call TRBJ2-1; D assignment may be TRBD1 or TRBD2 (5 bases each). Germline-derived CDR1 and CDR2 are SQVTM and ANQGSEA. V was pared by 4 bases and J by 2 bases, with 12 bases between. The CDR3 has 14 amino acids.

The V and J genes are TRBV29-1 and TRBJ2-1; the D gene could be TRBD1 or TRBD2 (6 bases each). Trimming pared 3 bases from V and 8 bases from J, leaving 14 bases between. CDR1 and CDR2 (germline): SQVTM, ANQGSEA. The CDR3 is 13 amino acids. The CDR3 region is CSVDEGGGDEQFF. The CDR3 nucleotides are TGCAGCGTTGATGAGGGGGGCGGGGATGAGCAGTTCTTC.

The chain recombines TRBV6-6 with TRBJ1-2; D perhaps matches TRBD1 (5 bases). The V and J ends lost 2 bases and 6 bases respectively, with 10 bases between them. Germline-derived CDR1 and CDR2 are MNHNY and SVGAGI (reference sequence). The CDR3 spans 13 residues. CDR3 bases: TGTGCCAGCAGTTACGGGACGGTGGATGGCTACACCTTC. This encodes CASSYGTVDGYTF.